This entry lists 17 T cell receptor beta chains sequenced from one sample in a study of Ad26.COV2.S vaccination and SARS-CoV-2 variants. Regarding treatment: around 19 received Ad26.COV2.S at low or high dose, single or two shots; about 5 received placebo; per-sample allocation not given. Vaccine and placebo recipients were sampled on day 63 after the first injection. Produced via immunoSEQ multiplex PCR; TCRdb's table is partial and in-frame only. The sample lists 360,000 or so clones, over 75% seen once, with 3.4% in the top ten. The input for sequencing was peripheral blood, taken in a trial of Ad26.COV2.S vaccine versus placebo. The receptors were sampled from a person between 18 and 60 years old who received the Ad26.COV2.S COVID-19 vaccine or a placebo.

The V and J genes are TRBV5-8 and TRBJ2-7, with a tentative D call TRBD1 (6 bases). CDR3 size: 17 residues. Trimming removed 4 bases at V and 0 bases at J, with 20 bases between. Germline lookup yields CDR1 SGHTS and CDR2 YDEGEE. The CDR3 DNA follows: TGTGCCAGCAGCACCACAAACAGGGTGTATTACTCCTACGAGCAGTACTTC. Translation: CASSTTNRVYYSYEQYF.

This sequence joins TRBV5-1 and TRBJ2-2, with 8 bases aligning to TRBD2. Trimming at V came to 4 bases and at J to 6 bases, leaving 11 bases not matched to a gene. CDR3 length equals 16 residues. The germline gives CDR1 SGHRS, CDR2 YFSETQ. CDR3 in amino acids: CASSPPSGGFPGELFF. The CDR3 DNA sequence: TGCGCCAGCAGCCCACCGTCGGGGGGGTTCCCCGGGGAGCTGTTTTTT.

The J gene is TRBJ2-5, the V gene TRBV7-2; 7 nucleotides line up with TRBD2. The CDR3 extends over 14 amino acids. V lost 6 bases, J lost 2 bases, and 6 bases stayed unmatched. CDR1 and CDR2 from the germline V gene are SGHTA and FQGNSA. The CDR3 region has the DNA TGTGCCAGCAGGCCCCGGGGGGTTCAAGAGACCCAGTACTTC. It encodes CASRPRGVQETQYF.

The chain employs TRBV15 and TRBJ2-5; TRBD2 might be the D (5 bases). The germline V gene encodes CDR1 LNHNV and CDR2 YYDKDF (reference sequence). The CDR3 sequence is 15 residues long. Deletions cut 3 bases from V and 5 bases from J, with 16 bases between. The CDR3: CATSRAGVQRETQYF. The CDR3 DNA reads TGTGCCACCAGCAGGGCCGGGGTCCAGCGGGAGACCCAGTACTTC. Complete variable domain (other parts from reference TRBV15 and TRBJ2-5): DAMVIQNPRYQVTQFGKPVTLSCSQTLNHNVMYWYQQKSSQAPKLLFHYYDKDFNNEADTPDNFQSRRPNTSFCFLDIRSPGLGDTAMYLCATSRAGVQRETQYFGPGTRLLVL.

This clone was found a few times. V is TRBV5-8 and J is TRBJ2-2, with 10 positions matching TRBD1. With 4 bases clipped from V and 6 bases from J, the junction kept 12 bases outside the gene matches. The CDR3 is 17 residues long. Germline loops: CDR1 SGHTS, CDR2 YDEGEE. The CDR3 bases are TGTGCCAGCAGCCCATATCGACAGGGGGCCTTCGCCGGGGAGCTGTTTTTT. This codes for CASSPYRQGAFAGELFF.

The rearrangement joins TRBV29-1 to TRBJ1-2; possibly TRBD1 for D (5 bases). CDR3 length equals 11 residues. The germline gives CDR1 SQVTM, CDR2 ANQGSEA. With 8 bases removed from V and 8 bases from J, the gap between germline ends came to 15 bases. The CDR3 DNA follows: TGCAGCCCACAGGTCGGCGGGGGCTACACCTTC. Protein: CSPQVGGGYTF. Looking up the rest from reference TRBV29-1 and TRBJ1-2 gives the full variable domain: SAVISQKPSRDICQRGTSLTIQCQVDSQVTMMFWYRQQPGQSLTLIATANQGSEATYESGFVIDKFPISRPNLTFSTLTVSNMSPEDSSIYLCSPQVGGGYTFGSGTRLTVV.

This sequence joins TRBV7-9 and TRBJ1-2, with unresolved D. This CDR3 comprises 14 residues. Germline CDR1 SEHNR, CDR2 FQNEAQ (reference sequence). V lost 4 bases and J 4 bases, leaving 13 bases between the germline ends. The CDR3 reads CASSSDRVLYGYTF. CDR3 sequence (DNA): TGTGCCAGCAGCTCCGATAGGGTTCTCTATGGCTACACCTTC.

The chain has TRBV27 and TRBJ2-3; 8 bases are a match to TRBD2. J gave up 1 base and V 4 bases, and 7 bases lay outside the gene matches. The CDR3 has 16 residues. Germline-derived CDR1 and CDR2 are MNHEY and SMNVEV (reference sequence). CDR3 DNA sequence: TGTGCCAGCAGTTCGCCCTATAGCGGGGGCACAGATACGCAGTATTTT. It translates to CASSSPYSGGTDTQYF.

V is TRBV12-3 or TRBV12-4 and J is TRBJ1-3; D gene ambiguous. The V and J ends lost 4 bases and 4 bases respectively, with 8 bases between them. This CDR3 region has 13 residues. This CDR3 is CASSSNSGNTIYF. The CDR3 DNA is TGTGCCAGCAGTTCCAACTCCGGAAACACCATATATTTT.

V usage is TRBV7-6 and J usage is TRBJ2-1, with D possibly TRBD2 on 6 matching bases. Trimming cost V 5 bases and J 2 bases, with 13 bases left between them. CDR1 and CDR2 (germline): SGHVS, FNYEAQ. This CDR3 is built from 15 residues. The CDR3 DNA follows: TGTGCCAGCAGCCCCGGAGCGGGTACCTACAATGAGCAGTTCTTC. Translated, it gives CASSPGAGTYNEQFF. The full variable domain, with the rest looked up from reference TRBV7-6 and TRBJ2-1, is GAGVSQSPRYKVTKRGQDVALRCDPISGHVSLYWYRQALGQGPEFLTYFNYEAQQDKSGLPNDRFSAERPEGSISTLTIQRTEQRDSAMYRCASSPGAGTYNEQFFGPGTRLTVL.

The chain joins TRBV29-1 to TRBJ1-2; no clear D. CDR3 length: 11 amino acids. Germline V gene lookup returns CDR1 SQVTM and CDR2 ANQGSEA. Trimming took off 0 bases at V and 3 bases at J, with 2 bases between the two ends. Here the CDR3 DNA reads TGCAGCGTTGAAGAGTACTATGGCTACACCTTC. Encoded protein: CSVEEYYGYTF.

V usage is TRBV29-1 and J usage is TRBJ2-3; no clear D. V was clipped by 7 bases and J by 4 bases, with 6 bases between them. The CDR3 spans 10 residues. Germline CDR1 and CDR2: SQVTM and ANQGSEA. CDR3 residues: CSAEADTQYF. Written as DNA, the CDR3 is TGCAGCGCTGAGGCAGATACGCAGTATTTT.

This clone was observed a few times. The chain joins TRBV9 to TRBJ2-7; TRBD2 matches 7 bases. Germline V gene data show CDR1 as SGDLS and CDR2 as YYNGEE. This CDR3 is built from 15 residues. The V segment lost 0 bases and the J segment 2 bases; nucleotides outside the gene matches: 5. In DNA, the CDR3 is TGTGCCAGCAGCGTAGTGCCTAGCGGAGCCTACGAGCAGTACTTC. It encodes CASSVVPSGAYEQYF.

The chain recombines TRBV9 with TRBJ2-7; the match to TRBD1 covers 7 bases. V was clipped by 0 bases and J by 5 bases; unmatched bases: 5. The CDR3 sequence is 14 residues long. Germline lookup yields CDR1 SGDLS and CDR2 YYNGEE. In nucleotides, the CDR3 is TGTGCCAGCAGCGTAGGCGACAGGGTCGACGAGCAGTACTTC. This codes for CASSVGDRVDEQYF.

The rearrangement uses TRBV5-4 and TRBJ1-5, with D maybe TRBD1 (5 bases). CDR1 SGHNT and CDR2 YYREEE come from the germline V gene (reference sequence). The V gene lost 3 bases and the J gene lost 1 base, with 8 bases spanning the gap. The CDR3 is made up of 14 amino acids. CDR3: CASSYQGSNQPQHF. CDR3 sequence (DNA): TGTGCCAGCAGCTACCAGGGAAGCAATCAGCCCCAGCATTTT. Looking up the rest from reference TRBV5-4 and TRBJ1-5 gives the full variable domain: ETGVTQSPTHLIKTRGQQVTLRCSSQSGHNTVSWYQQALGQGPQFIFQYYREEENGRGNFPPRFSGLQFPNYSSELNVNALELDDSALYLCASSYQGSNQPQHFGDGTRLSIL.

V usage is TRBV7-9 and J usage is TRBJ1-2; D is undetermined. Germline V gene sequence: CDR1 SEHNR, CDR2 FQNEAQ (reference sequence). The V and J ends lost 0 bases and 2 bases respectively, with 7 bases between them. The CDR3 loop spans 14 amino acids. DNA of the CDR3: TGTGCCAGCAGCTTAGCCAGCCCGAACTATGGCTACACCTTC. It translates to CASSLASPNYGYTF.

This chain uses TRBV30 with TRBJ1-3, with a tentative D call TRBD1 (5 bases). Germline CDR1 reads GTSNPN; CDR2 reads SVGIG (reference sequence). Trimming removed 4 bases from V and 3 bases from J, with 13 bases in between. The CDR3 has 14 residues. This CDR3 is CAWTSGGGGNTIYF. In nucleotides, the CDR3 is TGTGCCTGGACGAGTGGTGGGGGTGGAAACACCATATATTTT.